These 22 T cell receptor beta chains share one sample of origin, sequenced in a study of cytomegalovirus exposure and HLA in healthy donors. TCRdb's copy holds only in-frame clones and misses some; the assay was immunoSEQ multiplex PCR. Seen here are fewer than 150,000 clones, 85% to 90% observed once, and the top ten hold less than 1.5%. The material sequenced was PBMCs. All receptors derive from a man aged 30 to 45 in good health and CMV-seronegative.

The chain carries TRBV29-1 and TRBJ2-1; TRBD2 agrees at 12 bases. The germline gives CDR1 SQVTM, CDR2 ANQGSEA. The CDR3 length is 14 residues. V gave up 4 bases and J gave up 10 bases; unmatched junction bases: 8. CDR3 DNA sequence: TGCAGCGTTGGGACGACTAGCGGGAGAAGCGAGCAGTTCTTC. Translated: CSVGTTSGRSEQFF.

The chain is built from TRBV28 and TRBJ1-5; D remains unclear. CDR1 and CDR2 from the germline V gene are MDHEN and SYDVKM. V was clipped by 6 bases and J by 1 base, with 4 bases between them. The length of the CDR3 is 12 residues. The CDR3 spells CASSQSNQPQHF. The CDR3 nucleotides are TGTGCCAGCAGCCAAAGCAATCAGCCCCAGCATTTT.

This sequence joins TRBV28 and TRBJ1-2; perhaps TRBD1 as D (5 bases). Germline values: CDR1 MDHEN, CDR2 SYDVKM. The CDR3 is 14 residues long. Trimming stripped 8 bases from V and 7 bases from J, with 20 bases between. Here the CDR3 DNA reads TGTGCCAGCTTCCCCTCGGGGGGATCCCTTGGCTACACCTTC. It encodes CASFPSGGSLGYTF.

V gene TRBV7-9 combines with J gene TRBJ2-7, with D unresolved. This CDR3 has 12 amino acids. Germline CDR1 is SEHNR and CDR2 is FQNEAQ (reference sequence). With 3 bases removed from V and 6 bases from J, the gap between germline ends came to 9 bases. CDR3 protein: CASSFISFEQYF. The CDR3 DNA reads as TGTGCCAGCAGCTTTATTTCTTTCGAGCAGTACTTC.

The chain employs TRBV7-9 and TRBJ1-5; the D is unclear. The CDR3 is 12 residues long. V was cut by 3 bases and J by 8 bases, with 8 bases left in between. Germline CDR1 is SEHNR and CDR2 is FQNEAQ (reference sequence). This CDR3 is CASSFEVEPQHF. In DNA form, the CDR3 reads TGTGCCAGCAGCTTCGAGGTTGAGCCCCAGCATTTT.

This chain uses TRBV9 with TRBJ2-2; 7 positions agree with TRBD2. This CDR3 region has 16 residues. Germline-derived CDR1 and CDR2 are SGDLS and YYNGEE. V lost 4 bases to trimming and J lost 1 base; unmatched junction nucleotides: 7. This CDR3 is CASSPLAVLNTGELFF. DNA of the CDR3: TGTGCCAGCAGCCCCCTAGCGGTTCTGAACACCGGGGAGCTGTTTTTT.

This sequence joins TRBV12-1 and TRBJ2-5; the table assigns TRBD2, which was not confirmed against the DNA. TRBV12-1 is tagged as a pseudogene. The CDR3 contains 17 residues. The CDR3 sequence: CASSLPGLAFVQETQYF. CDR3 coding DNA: TGTGCCAGCAGCTTGCCGGGACTAGCGTTTGTACAAGAGACCCAGTACTTC.

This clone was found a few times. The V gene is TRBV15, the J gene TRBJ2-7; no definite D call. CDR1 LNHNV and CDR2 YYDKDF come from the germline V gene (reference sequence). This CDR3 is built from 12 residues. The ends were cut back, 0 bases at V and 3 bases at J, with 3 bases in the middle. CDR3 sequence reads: CATSREYYEQYF. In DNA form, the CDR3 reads TGTGCCACCAGCAGAGAGTACTACGAGCAGTACTTC.

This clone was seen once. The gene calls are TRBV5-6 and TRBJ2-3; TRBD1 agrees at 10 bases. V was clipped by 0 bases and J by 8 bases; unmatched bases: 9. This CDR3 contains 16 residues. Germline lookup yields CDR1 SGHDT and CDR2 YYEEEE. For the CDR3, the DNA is TGTGCCAGCAGCTTGGCCGCGGGACAGGGGAGGGTTACGCAGTATTTT. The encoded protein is CASSLAAGQGRVTQYF. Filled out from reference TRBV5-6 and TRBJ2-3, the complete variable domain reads DAGVTQSPTHLIKTRGQQVTLRCSPKSGHDTVSWYQQALGQGPQFIFQYYEEEERQRGNFPDRFSGHQFPNYSSELNVNALLLGDSALYLCASSLAAGQGRVTQYFGPGTRLTVL.

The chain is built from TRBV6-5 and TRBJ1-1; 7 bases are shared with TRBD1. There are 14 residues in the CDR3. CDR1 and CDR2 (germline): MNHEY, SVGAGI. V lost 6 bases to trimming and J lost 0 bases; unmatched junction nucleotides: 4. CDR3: CASRMTGLNTEAFF. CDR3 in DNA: TGTGCCAGCAGAATGACAGGGTTGAACACTGAAGCTTTCTTT.

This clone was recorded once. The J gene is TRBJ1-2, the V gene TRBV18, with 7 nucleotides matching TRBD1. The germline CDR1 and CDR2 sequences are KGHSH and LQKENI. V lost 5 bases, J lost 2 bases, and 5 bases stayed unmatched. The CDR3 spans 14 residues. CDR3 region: CASSSETGNYGYTF. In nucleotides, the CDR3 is TGTGCCAGCTCATCGGAGACAGGGAACTATGGCTACACCTTC.

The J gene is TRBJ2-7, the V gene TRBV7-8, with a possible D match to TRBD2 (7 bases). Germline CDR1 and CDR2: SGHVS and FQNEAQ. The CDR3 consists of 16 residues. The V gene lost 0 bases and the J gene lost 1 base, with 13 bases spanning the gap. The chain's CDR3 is CASSLAGGTSSYEQYF. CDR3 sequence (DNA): TGTGCCAGCAGCTTAGCCGGGGGGACATCTTCCTACGAGCAGTACTTC.

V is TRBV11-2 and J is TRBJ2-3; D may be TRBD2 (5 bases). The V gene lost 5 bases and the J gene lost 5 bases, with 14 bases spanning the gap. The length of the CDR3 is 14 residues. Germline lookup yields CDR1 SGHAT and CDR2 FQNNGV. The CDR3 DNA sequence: TGTGCCAGCAGCCCAAGCGGTAAAAAAGATACGCAGTATTTT. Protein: CASSPSGKKDTQYF.

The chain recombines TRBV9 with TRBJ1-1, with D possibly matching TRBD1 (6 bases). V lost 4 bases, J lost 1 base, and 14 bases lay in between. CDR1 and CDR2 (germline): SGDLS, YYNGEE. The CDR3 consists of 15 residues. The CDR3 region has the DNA TGTGCCAGCAGCCCCCAGACAGGAGGGAACACTGAAGCTTTCTTT. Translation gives CASSPQTGGNTEAFF.

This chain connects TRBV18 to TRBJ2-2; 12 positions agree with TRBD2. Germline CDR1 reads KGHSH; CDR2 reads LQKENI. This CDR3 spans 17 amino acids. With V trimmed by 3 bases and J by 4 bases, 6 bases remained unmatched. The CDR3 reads CASSPIGLAGPTGELFF. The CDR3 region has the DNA TGTGCCAGCTCACCTATAGGACTAGCGGGACCCACCGGGGAGCTGTTTTTT.

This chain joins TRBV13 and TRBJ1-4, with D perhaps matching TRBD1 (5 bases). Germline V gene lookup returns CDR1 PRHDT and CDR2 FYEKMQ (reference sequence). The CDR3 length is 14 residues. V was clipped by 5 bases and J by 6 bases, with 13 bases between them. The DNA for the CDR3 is TGTGCCAGCAGCCTCAGGGAAGGAGATGAAAAACTGTTTTTT. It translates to CASSLREGDEKLFF.

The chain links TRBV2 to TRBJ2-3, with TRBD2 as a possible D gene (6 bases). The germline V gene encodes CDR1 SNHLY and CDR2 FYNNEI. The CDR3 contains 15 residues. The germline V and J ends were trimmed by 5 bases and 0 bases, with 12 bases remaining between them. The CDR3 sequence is CASSRRGSSTDTQYF. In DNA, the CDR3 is TGTGCCAGCAGTCGACGGGGGTCTAGCACAGATACGCAGTATTTT. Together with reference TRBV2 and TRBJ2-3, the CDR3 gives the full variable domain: EPEVTQTPSHQVTQMGQEVILRCVPISNHLYFYWYRQILGQKVEFLVSFYNNEISEKSEIFDDQFSVERPDGSNFTLKIRSTKLEDSAMYFCASSRRGSSTDTQYFGPGTRLTVL.

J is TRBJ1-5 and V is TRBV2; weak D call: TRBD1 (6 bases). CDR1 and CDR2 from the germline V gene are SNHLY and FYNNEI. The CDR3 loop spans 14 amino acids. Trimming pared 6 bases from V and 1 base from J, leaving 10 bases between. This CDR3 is CASRGGASNQPQHF. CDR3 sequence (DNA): TGTGCCAGCAGAGGGGGGGCGAGCAATCAGCCCCAGCATTTT.

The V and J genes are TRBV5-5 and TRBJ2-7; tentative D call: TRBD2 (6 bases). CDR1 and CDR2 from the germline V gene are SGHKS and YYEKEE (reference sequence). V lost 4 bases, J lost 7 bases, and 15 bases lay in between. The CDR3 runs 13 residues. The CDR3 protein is CASSLYSAGEQYF. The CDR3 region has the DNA TGTGCCAGCAGCCTCTACTCCGCGGGAGAGCAGTACTTC.

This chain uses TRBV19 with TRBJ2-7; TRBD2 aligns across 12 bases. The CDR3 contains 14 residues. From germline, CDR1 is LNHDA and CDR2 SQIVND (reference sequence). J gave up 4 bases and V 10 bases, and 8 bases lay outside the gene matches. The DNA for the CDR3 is TGTGCCACCTCACTAGCGGGAGGCCCTTACGAGCAGTACTTC. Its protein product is CATSLAGGPYEQYF.

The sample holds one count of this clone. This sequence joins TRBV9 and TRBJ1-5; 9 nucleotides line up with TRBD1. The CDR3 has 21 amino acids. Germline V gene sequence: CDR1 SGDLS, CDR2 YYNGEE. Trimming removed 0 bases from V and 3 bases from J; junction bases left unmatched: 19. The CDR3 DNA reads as TGTGCCAGCAGCGTAGTGGGGCGGGACAGGGTCCCCCGTCCGCTCAATCAGCCCCAGCATTTT. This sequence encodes CASSVVGRDRVPRPLNQPQHF.

CDR3 sequence: CASSQDLVAGANVLTF. DNA for the CDR3: TGTGCCAGCAGCCAAGACTTGGTAGCTGGGGCCAACGTCCTGACTTTC. This rearrangement joins TRBV4-2 to TRBJ2-6, with unresolved D. There are 16 residues in the CDR3. Germline CDR1 LGHNA, CDR2 YNFKEQ. V lost 0 bases and J 2 bases, leaving 8 bases between the germline ends.